This T cell receptor (beta chain) stems from a study of T-cell memory formation after mild COVID-19. General study results and limits: Most CD4+ clones that shrank were in CM and EM, while CD8+ ones turned up in EMRA. Clones that contracted from day 15 to 85 were balanced CD4/CD8, while later expanders leaned CD4+. Memory cells collected pre-infection included some clones that later responded, suggesting cross-reactive memory joined.

Each CDR3 protein is one row after TCRdb ran MiXCR on the 5' RACE reads. Of tens of thousands of distinct CDR3 sequences in the sample, about 7.3% were seen once. This clonotype was detected ten times or more. As yet, its antigen is unknown. This sequence was found in a young man who had mild COVID-19 (a few samples of this study predate the infection). Cell type and time point are not known. The source material was PBMCs or a T cell subset sorted from them (not recorded which).

The CDR3 protein is CASSLVQGARDGYTF. CDR3 nucleotide sequence: TGTGCCAGCAGCTTGGTTCAGGGAGCACGGGATGGCTACACCTTC. The chain carries TRBV5-6 and TRBJ1-2, with TRBD1 as a possible D gene (5 bases). This CDR3 comprises 15 residues. Germline CDR1 SGHDT, CDR2 YYEEEE. Trimming stripped 0 bases from V and 6 bases from J, with 15 bases between.